This entry lists 2 T cell receptor beta chains sequenced from one sample in a study of cytomegalovirus exposure and HLA in healthy donors. The protocol was immunoSEQ multiplex PCR, while the TCRdb copy is restricted to in-frame clones and leaves out a portion. The repertoire holds approximately 260,000 clones, with just over 85% as singletons. The specimen sequenced was PBMCs. The receptors derive from a young woman in good health and CMV-seronegative.

The chain is built from TRBV29-1 and TRBJ2-3; D call uncertain. The CDR3 loop spans 12 amino acids. Germline V lookup: CDR1 SQVTM, CDR2 ANQGSEA. V lost 2 bases to trimming and J lost 8 bases, with 11 bases between them. The CDR3 spells CSVEPPKATQYF. In DNA form, the CDR3 reads TGCAGCGTTGAACCTCCTAAAGCTACGCAGTATTTT.

The chain employs TRBV7-9 and TRBJ2-1; TRBD1 agrees at 10 bases. The CDR3 sequence is 16 residues long. CDR1 is SEHNR and CDR2 is FQNEAQ in the germline V gene (reference sequence). Trimming removed 1 base from V and 9 bases from J; junction bases left unmatched: 9. The DNA for the CDR3 is TGTGCCAGCAGCTTAGAAACAAGGACAGGGGGAATTGAGCAGTTCTTC. Residues: CASSLETRTGGIEQFF. The variable domain in full, with the rest retrieved from reference TRBV7-9 and TRBJ2-1, is DTGVSQNPRHKITKRGQNVTFRCDPISEHNRLYWYRQTLGQGPEFLTYFQNEAQLEKSRLLSDRFSAERPKGSFSTLEIQRTEQGDSAMYLCASSLETRTGGIEQFFGPGTRLTVL.